One T cell receptor (beta chain) is described in this entry. Antigen unknown. Treatment here: roughly 10-day PBMC culture with coronavirus spike peptide pools or control peptides (ViraFEST assay). The assay that was used to sequence DNA from cultured CD4+ T cells was the Oncomine TCR Beta short-read assay. One entry per CDR3 protein results from TCRdb running MiXCR on the PCR reads. This table has roughly 11,000 distinct CDR3 sequences, around 40% appearing once. These data originate in a study of vaccination and CD4 T cells after COVID-19. The sequence was obtained from a human donor who had recovered from COVID-19. Sequenced sample: CD4+ T cells from blood, cultured in vitro.

In DNA form, the CDR3 reads TGTGCTAGTGGCCAACTGGGACAGTCCGGCTACACCTTC. Translating it yields CASGQLGQSGYTF. The rearrangement joins TRBV12-5 to TRBJ1-2; 7 bases are a match to TRBD1. From germline, CDR1 is LGHNT and CDR2 FRNRAP. V shed 6 bases, J shed 8 bases, and the junction held 9 bases outside the gene matches. The CDR3 is made up of 13 amino acids. The full variable domain, its missing parts supplied by reference TRBV12-5 and TRBJ1-2, is DARVTQTPRHKVTEMGQEVTMRCQPILGHNTVFWYRQTMMQGLELLAYFRNRAPLDDSGMPKDRFSAEMPDATLATLKIQPSEPRDSAVYFCASGQLGQSGYTFGSGTRLTVV.